The 24 T cell receptor beta chains given below trace back to one sample, sequenced in a study of shared clonotypes between healthy human individuals. Some clones are missing from TCRdb's copy, which holds only in-frame ones; the method was immunoSEQ multiplex PCR. The sample contains hundreds of thousands of clones, 60% to 80% of which appear only once. Sequencing used memory CD4+ T cells sorted from blood. Subset meaning: CD45RA-negative fraction. Source of these receptors: a woman in her 30s in good health.

The chain couples TRBV27 to TRBJ2-1, with 7 bases identical to TRBD1. Germline V lookup: CDR1 MNHEY, CDR2 SMNVEV (reference sequence). With 3 bases clipped from V and 7 bases from J, the junction kept 6 bases outside the gene matches. The CDR3 has 14 residues. In nucleotides, the CDR3 is TGTGCCAGCAGTTTGTACAGGGGTTCGAATGAGCAGTTCTTC. As protein: CASSLYRGSNEQFF.

The V and J genes are TRBV5-1 and TRBJ1-2; 7 bases match TRBD1. The germline V gene has CDR1 SGHRS and CDR2 YFSETQ. With 7 bases clipped from V and 2 bases from J, the junction kept 5 bases outside the gene matches. The CDR3 contains 13 residues. In DNA, the CDR3 is TGCGCCAGCCGCCCGACAGGGAACTATGGCTACACCTTC. It is translated as CASRPTGNYGYTF.

The V gene is TRBV6-5, the J gene TRBJ2-7, with 8 bases aligning to TRBD2. Germline-derived CDR1 and CDR2 are MNHEY and SVGAGI. The CDR3 contains 15 residues. The ends lost 10 bases at V and 5 bases at J; junction bases unmatched: 16. The CDR3 nucleotides read TGTGCCAACCCGCCACCGGAGCGGGAGCCCCACGAGCAGTACTTC. Amino acids: CANPPPEREPHEQYF.

The chain uses TRBV4-2 and TRBJ2-1, with 9 bases identical to TRBD2. The CDR3 totals 15 residues. J lost 8 bases, V lost 1 base, and 6 bases had no gene match. Germline loops: CDR1 LGHNA, CDR2 YNFKEQ. CDR3 in amino acids: CASSQVLAGLHEQFF. CDR3 nucleotide sequence: TGTGCCAGCAGCCAAGTCCTAGCGGGACTGCATGAGCAGTTCTTC.

In its sample, this clone was seen a few times. J is TRBJ2-7 and V is TRBV7-9, with D perhaps TRBD2 (5 bases). The CDR3 contains 13 residues. The germline V gene has CDR1 SEHNR and CDR2 FQNEAQ (reference sequence). Between the trimmed V and J ends, which lost 3 bases and 3 bases, there was a span of 9 bases. The CDR3 DNA follows: TGTGCCAGCAGCTTGGACGGGAACTACGAGCAGTACTTC. Its translation: CASSLDGNYEQYF. Full variable domain (outside the CDR3, taken from reference TRBV7-9 and TRBJ2-7): DTGVSQNPRHKITKRGQNVTFRCDPISEHNRLYWYRQTLGQGPEFLTYFQNEAQLEKSRLLSDRFSAERPKGSFSTLEIQRTEQGDSAMYLCASSLDGNYEQYFGPGTRLTVT.

The sample holds one count of this clone. The rearrangement uses TRBV18 and TRBJ2-7; 10 bases align to TRBD1. This CDR3 contains 17 residues. The germline gives CDR1 KGHSH, CDR2 LQKENI. The V segment lost 3 bases and the J segment 1 base; nucleotides outside the gene matches: 9. Here the CDR3 DNA reads TGTGCCAGCTCACCGCGGATACCGGGACAGGGGTCCTACGAGCAGTACTTC. This codes for CASSPRIPGQGSYEQYF.

The CDR3 sequence: CASSLKGEPNTEAFF. DNA for the CDR3: TGTGCCAGCAGTTTGAAGGGGGAACCGAACACTGAAGCTTTCTTT. The chain uses TRBV28 and TRBJ1-1; a weak D match, TRBD1 (6 bases). The CDR3 covers 15 residues. V was pared by 3 bases and J by 1 base, with 12 bases between. Germline V gives CDR1 MDHEN, CDR2 SYDVKM.

The chain is built from TRBV28 and TRBJ2-4; TRBD1 matches 7 bases. Trimming at V came to 6 bases and at J to 2 bases, leaving 4 bases not matched to a gene. CDR3 size: 14 residues. CDR1 MDHEN and CDR2 SYDVKM come from the germline V gene. In DNA form, the CDR3 reads TGTGCCAGCAGCCGACAGGGTACCAAAAACATTCAGTACTTC. This encodes CASSRQGTKNIQYF. Together with reference TRBV28 and TRBJ2-4, the CDR3 gives the full variable domain: DVKVTQSSRYLVKRTGEKVFLECVQDMDHENMFWYRQDPGLGLRLIYFSYDVKMKEKGDIPEGYSVSREKKERFSLILESASTNQTSMYLCASSRQGTKNIQYFGAGTRLSVL.

The CDR3, as DNA: TGTGCCAGCATCTCGCCCGCTGGAAACACCATATATTTT. This gives the protein CASISPAGNTIYF. The genes are TRBV28 and TRBJ1-3, with D unresolved. Trimming removed 7 bases at V and 2 bases at J, with 9 bases between. This CDR3 spans 13 amino acids. Germline V gives CDR1 MDHEN, CDR2 SYDVKM.

J is TRBJ1-3 and V is TRBV29-1; 8 bases are shared with TRBD1. The V segment lost 5 bases and the J segment 2 bases; nucleotides outside the gene matches: 2. Germline assignment: CDR1 SQVTM and CDR2 ANQGSEA. The CDR3 runs 13 residues. CDR3 sequence reads: CSVQQGAGNTIYF. The CDR3 nucleotides read TGCAGCGTTCAACAGGGGGCTGGAAACACCATATATTTT.

The chain has TRBV7-3 and TRBJ2-5; D is unresolved. Germline V CDR1 and CDR2: SGHTA, FQGTGA. Trimming pared 4 bases from V and 5 bases from J, leaving 17 bases between. CDR3 length: 15 amino acids. CDR3 sequence reads: CASSSLTSCEETQYF. CDR3 bases: TGTGCCAGCAGCTCTCTGACATCCTGTGAGGAGACCCAGTACTTC.

V usage is TRBV6-5 and J usage is TRBJ2-7; 11 bases match TRBD2. The V gene's germline CDR1 is MNHEY and CDR2 SVGAGI. The J segment lost 4 bases and the V segment lost 0 bases, leaving 2 bases of the junction unmatched. The CDR3 length is 15 residues. The CDR3 sequence is CASSYSTSGVYEQYF. In nucleotides, the CDR3 is TGTGCCAGCAGTTACTCGACTAGCGGGGTTTACGAGCAGTACTTC.

The V gene is TRBV25-1, the J gene TRBJ1-4; D uncertain. This CDR3 has 15 residues. Germline CDR1 reads MGHDK; CDR2 reads SYGVNS. Between the trimmed V and J ends, which lost 1 base and 6 bases, there was a span of 12 bases. Written as DNA, the CDR3 is TGTGCCAGCAGTGAATTTACATCCCTACATGAAAAACTGTTTTTT. The encoded protein is CASSEFTSLHEKLFF. The full variable domain, with the rest looked up from reference TRBV25-1 and TRBJ1-4, is EADIYQTPRYLVIGTGKKITLECSQTMGHDKMYWYQQDPGMELHLIHYSYGVNSTEKGDLSSESTVSRIRTEHFPLTLESARPSHTSQYLCASSEFTSLHEKLFFGSGTQLSVL.

CDR3 residues: CASVKQGARRETQYF. The CDR3 DNA is TGTGCCAGCGTTAAACAGGGGGCGCGGAGGGAGACCCAGTACTTC. The rearrangement joins TRBV2 to TRBJ2-5; 9 nucleotides line up with TRBD1. With 8 bases clipped from V and 5 bases from J, the junction kept 12 bases outside the gene matches. There are 15 residues in the CDR3. CDR1 is SNHLY and CDR2 is FYNNEI in the germline V gene. Full variable domain (rest looked up from reference TRBV2 and TRBJ2-5): EPEVTQTPSHQVTQMGQEVILRCVPISNHLYFYWYRQILGQKVEFLVSFYNNEISEKSEIFDDQFSVERPDGSNFTLKIRSTKLEDSAMYFCASVKQGARRETQYFGPGTRLLVL.

Notes on this clone: The junction differs from germline at one of its ends, possibly a read error. The J gene is TRBJ1-4, the V gene TRBV19, with unresolved D. The CDR3 sequence is 15 residues long. Germline CDR1 is LNHDA and CDR2 is SQIVND (reference sequence). The DNA for the CDR3 is TGTGCCAGTAGTTCTCCAGGCGCCGTACGAACTGACTGGGCCTTT. Translation: CASSSPGAVRTDWAF.

The chain combines TRBV6-1 with TRBJ1-4, with no clear D. The CDR3 contains 14 residues. Trimming removed 8 bases from V and 8 bases from J, with 18 bases in between. In germline, CDR1 is MNHNS, CDR2 SASEGT. This CDR3 reads CASGFSTPGEKLFF. CDR3 sequence (DNA): TGTGCCAGCGGCTTTTCTACCCCGGGGGAAAAACTGTTTTTT.

The V gene is TRBV27, the J gene TRBJ2-1, with 9 bases aligning to TRBD2. The junction had 5 bases not matched to a gene; V was cut back by 1 base and J by 7 bases. The CDR3 has 15 amino acids. Per the germline V gene, CDR1 is MNHEY and CDR2 is SMNVEV (reference sequence). Here the CDR3 reads CASSLWGTSFNEQFF. DNA of the CDR3: TGTGCCAGCAGTTTATGGGGGACTAGCTTTAATGAGCAGTTCTTC.

This clone was observed once. This sequence joins TRBV7-9 and TRBJ1-4, with no clear D. The CDR3 is 14 residues long. Germline CDR1 and CDR2: SEHNR and FQNEAQ (reference sequence). V lost 2 bases, J lost 11 bases, and 15 bases lay in between. The CDR3 reads CASSLSSGVEKLFF. In DNA form, the CDR3 reads TGTGCCAGCAGCTTATCCTCGGGCGTTGAGAAACTGTTTTTT. The complete variable domain, with remaining parts taken from reference TRBV7-9 and TRBJ1-4, reads DTGVSQNPRHKITKRGQNVTFRCDPISEHNRLYWYRQTLGQGPEFLTYFQNEAQLEKSRLLSDRFSAERPKGSFSTLEIQRTEQGDSAMYLCASSLSSGVEKLFFGSGTQLSVL.

This clone came up many times. The CDR3 region has the DNA TGCGCCAGCAGGGACCGCGGGGAGACCCAGTACTTC. Residues: CASRDRGETQYF. The chain is built from TRBV10-1 and TRBJ2-5; perhaps TRBD2 as D (5 bases). V was pared by 6 bases and J by 5 bases, with 10 bases between. The CDR3 contains 12 residues. The germline CDR1 and CDR2 sequences are WNHNN and SYGVQD (reference sequence).

J is TRBJ1-5 and V is TRBV7-8, with TRBD1 identical over 10 bases. The CDR3 contains 16 residues. Per the germline V gene, CDR1 is SGHVS and CDR2 is FQNEAQ. Trimming cost V 4 bases and J 9 bases; bases outside gene matches: 12. The DNA of the CDR3 is TGTGCCAGCAGCTCCGAGGGGACAGGGGTCGGGATGCCCCAGCATTTT. Encoded protein: CASSSEGTGVGMPQHF.

The rearrangement joins TRBV7-6 to TRBJ2-1, with D unclear. This CDR3 is built from 13 residues. V shed 5 bases and J shed 5 bases, with 10 bases lying between them. Per germline, CDR1 SGHVS and CDR2 FNYEAQ. In DNA form, the CDR3 reads TGTGCCAGCAGCCCGGGCCCCCACAATGAGCAGTTCTTC. Residues: CASSPGPHNEQFF.

The V and J genes are TRBV5-1 and TRBJ1-4, with D uncertain. V was clipped by 4 bases and J by 7 bases, with 17 bases between them. Per the germline V gene, CDR1 is SGHRS and CDR2 is YFSETQ. This CDR3 spans 15 amino acids. The CDR3 region is CASSTTGIGGEKLFF. DNA for the CDR3: TGCGCCAGCAGCACAACCGGGATCGGTGGTGAAAAACTGTTTTTT.

The chain employs TRBV5-6 and TRBJ2-1, with D hard to call. The CDR3 extends over 13 amino acids. The germline V gene has CDR1 SGHDT and CDR2 YYEEEE. V dropped 4 bases and J dropped 8 bases, with 13 bases sitting between them. The CDR3 loop is CASSPLDSDEQFF. Here the CDR3 DNA reads TGTGCCAGCAGCCCCCTTGACTCCGATGAGCAGTTCTTC. The full variable domain, with the rest looked up from reference TRBV5-6 and TRBJ2-1, is DAGVTQSPTHLIKTRGQQVTLRCSPKSGHDTVSWYQQALGQGPQFIFQYYEEEERQRGNFPDRFSGHQFPNYSSELNVNALLLGDSALYLCASSPLDSDEQFFGPGTRLTVL.

The chain employs TRBV25-1 and TRBJ2-3; 9 bases map to TRBD1. The CDR3 has 16 amino acids. Germline assignment: CDR1 MGHDK and CDR2 SYGVNS. J was trimmed by 3 bases and V by 1 base; bases with no gene match: 5. In DNA form, the CDR3 reads TGTGCCAGCAGTGAATCGGGGGGACAGGGAACAGATACGCAGTATTTT. This gives the protein CASSESGGQGTDTQYF.